This TCR beta chain was identified during a study of blood T cell repertoires in COVID-19. Clones were read by immunoSEQ multiplex PCR, and TCRdb kept only the in-frame ones, dropping some. Of 150,000 to 250,000 clones in the sample, around 90% are singletons; the top ten hold 2% to 2.5%. The CDR3 runs 14 residues. Trimming took 5 bases from V and 2 from J, leaving 13 bases between them. Germline lookup yields CDR1 SEHNR and CDR2 FQNEAQ (reference sequence). Categorization into cohorts depended on clinical history that participants reported. Sequenced input: PBMCs or T cells enriched from blood (not recorded which). The receptor comes from a woman in her 30s who had recovered from COVID-19. The rearrangement links TRBV7-9 to TRBJ2-7, with D possibly being TRBD1 (6 bases). The CDR3 region is CASSNPGHAYEQYF. CDR3 bases: TGTGCCAGCAGCAATCCGGGACATGCCTACGAGCAGTACTTC.